These 22 T cell receptor beta chains were sequenced from one sample in a study of T cell repertoires in cytomegalovirus infection (dated by TCRdb to between 2019 and 2020). Antigens of these TCRs are unknown. Sample treatment or condition, as interpreted from the label and publication: in vitro stimulation with specific CMV peptide epitopes to enrich CMV-specific T cells. Data came from an Illumina HiSeq 1500. TCRdb handled the public reads itself, with Q25 trimming in fastp and clone calling in MiXCR, and kept productive beta chains. Here each entry gathers all rows of one CDR3 protein and keeps the most common genes and DNA. The sample table shows roughly 990,000 distinct CDR3 sequences, and around 29% are seen once. The top ten clones comprise 11% to 15% of the sample. This sample comprised cultured CD8+ T cells from PBMCs, obtained from culture after CMV antigen stimulation. The receptors were gathered from a human donor in good health (CMV status not recorded). Some clones in this sample may be carry-over from other donors' samples.

This clonotype came up many times. The chain links TRBV7-6 to TRBJ1-5; 8 nucleotides agree with TRBD1. CDR1 SGHVS and CDR2 FNYEAQ come from the germline V gene. CDR3 size: 14 residues. J was trimmed by 6 bases and V by 5 bases; bases with no gene match: 6. As DNA, the CDR3 is TGTGCCAGCAGCCCATCAGGGGGCAGTCAGCCCCAGCATTTT. It codes for CASSPSGGSQPQHF.

This clonotype was observed at least ten times. The chain joins TRBV7-8 to TRBJ1-2, with 9 bases matching TRBD1. The CDR3 totals 16 residues. The trim removed 1 base at V and 7 bases at J, leaving 10 bases unmatched. The germline gives CDR1 SGHVS, CDR2 FQNEAQ. CDR3 in DNA: TGTGCCAGCAGCTTAGTTGTACTGGGACAGGGTGGTGGCTACACCTTC. Its translation is CASSLVVLGQGGGYTF. Complete variable domain (other parts from reference TRBV7-8 and TRBJ1-2): GAGVSQSPRYKVAKRGQDVALRCDPISGHVSLFWYQQALGQGPEFLTYFQNEAQLDKSGLPSDRFFAERPEGSVSTLKIQRTQQEDSAVYLCASSLVVLGQGGGYTFGSGTRLTVV.

This clonotype was recorded a few times. This sequence joins TRBV3-1 and TRBJ1-2; 7 nucleotides match TRBD1. The CDR3 is 14 amino acids. With V trimmed by 4 bases and J by 2 bases, 4 bases remained unmatched. Germline lookup yields CDR1 LGHDT and CDR2 YNNKEL (reference sequence). The CDR3 DNA follows: TGTGCCAGCAGCCCTACGGACAGGAACTATGGCTACACCTTC. Amino acids: CASSPTDRNYGYTF. Variable domain in full (rest from reference TRBV3-1 and TRBJ1-2): DTAVSQTPKYLVTQMGNDKSIKCEQNLGHDTMYWYKQDSKKFLKIMFSYNNKELIINETVPNRFSPKSPDKAHLNLHINSLELGDSAVYFCASSPTDRNYGYTFGSGTRLTVV.

This chain joins TRBV7-9 and TRBJ2-7; possibly TRBD1 or TRBD2 for D (5 bases each). The CDR3 sequence is 15 residues long. Trimming took off 5 bases at V and 7 bases at J, with 21 bases between the two ends. Germline V CDR1 and CDR2: SEHNR, FQNEAQ (reference sequence). The CDR3 sequence is CASSPPGAVGWEQYF. The CDR3 nucleotides are TGTGCCAGCAGCCCCCCCGGGGCCGTAGGTTGGGAGCAGTACTTC.

This clonotype was seen repeatedly, ten times or more. Written as DNA, the CDR3 is TGTGCCAGCAGCTACCTACAGGACAGGGCTTCACCCCTCCACTTT. Its protein product is CASSYLQDRASPLHF. The chain employs TRBV7-6 and TRBJ1-6, with 8 bases fitting TRBD1. The CDR3 has 15 amino acids. Germline CDR1 is SGHVS and CDR2 is FNYEAQ. Trimming cost V 4 bases and J 9 bases; bases outside gene matches: 8.

This rearrangement joins TRBV5-1 to TRBJ2-3, with D possibly TRBD2 on 7 matching bases. CDR1 is SGHRS, CDR2 YFSETQ, per germline. The CDR3 contains 16 residues. V dropped 0 bases and J dropped 1 base, with 12 bases sitting between them. This CDR3 reads CASSLDEGGRTDTQYF. The CDR3 DNA is TGCGCCAGCAGCTTGGATGAGGGGGGGCGCACAGATACGCAGTATTTT.

Regarding this clonotype: With a much larger clone just one base away, this may be a read error. This rearrangement joins TRBV6-8 to TRBJ2-1; weak D call: TRBD1 (6 bases). CDR1 is MNHGY and CDR2 is SAAAGT in the germline V gene. V was trimmed by 10 bases and J by 3 bases, leaving 19 bases between them. This CDR3 has 15 residues. The CDR3 DNA sequence: TGTGCCAACAGGCCCCCCCAGGGGAACTACAATGAGCAGTTCTTC. Its protein product is CANRPPQGNYNEQFF.

This clonotype was counted ten times or more. A read error may account for a junction end that differs from germline. CDR3 protein: CASSAGLAKEQYF. CDR3 DNA sequence: TGTGCTAGCAGCGCGGGACTAGCGAAAGAGCAGTACTTC. The V gene is TRBV7-7, the J gene TRBJ2-7, with 10 bases that match TRBD2. The germline CDR1 and CDR2 sequences are SSHAT and FNYEAQ (reference sequence). The CDR3 totals 13 residues. Combining the CDR3 with reference TRBV7-7 and TRBJ2-7 gives the whole variable domain GAGVSQSPRYKVTKRGQDVTLRCDPISSHATLYWYQQALGQGPEFLTYFNYEAQPDKSGLPSDRFSAERPEGSISTLTIQRTEQRDSAMYRCASSAGLAKEQYFGPGTRLTVT.

The chain uses TRBV6-2 or TRBV6-3 and TRBJ1-2, with 8 bases fitting TRBD1. CDR3 length equals 16 residues. The germline V gene encodes CDR1 MNHEY and CDR2 SVGEGT. J lost 4 bases, V lost 0 bases, and 7 bases had no gene match. For the CDR3, the DNA is TGTGCCAGCAGTTACTCGAAGGCAGGGGGCGGCTATGGCTACACCTTC. Translation gives CASSYSKAGGGYGYTF.

The chain links TRBV4-1 to TRBJ2-7; D may be TRBD1 or TRBD2 (5 bases each). The V end lost 2 bases, the J end lost 4 bases, and 15 bases lay between the germline ends. The CDR3 has 15 amino acids. Per the germline V gene, CDR1 is MGHRA and CDR2 is YSYEKL. DNA of the CDR3: TGCGCCAGCAGCCAAAGAGCCACCTGGGGGTACGAGCAGTACTTC. As protein: CASSQRATWGYEQYF.

The genes are TRBV10-3 and TRBJ2-6; D assignment may be TRBD1 or TRBD2 (7 bases each). CDR3 size: 17 residues. The V gene's germline CDR1 is ENHRY and CDR2 SYGVKD. V lost 6 bases, J lost 0 bases, and 15 bases lay in between. The CDR3 spells CAISPTGTNSGANVLTF. The CDR3 nucleotides read TGTGCCATCAGCCCGACAGGGACTAACTCTGGGGCCAACGTCCTGACTTTC.

The V gene is TRBV5-5, the J gene TRBJ1-1, with 7 bases aligning to TRBD1. This CDR3 is 14 amino acids long. V was clipped by 4 bases and J by 8 bases; unmatched bases: 11. CDR1 and CDR2 from the germline V gene are SGHKS and YYEKEE (reference sequence). The CDR3 coding sequence is TGTGCCAGCAGCGTTGACAGGGCTCGGGTGGAAGCTTTCTTT. It is translated as CASSVDRARVEAFF.

With respect to this clonotype: This sequence may be a read error, since a much larger clone differs from it by one base. The chain uses TRBV7-6 and TRBJ1-5; D is possibly TRBD1 (5 bases). Germline CDR1 reads SGHVS; CDR2 reads FNYEAQ. Trimming cost V 3 bases and J 5 bases, with 29 bases left between them. This CDR3 has 20 residues. The CDR3 reads CASSFEGLGDHSRLHQPQHF. The CDR3 bases are TGTGCCAGCAGCTTCGAAGGCCTGGGGGACCATTCCAGGCTTCATCAGCCCCAGCATTTT.

This clonotype was seen a handful of times. The chain couples TRBV27 to TRBJ2-2, with 9 bases fitting TRBD1. The CDR3 is made up of 17 amino acids. Trimming removed 6 bases from V and 7 bases from J; junction bases left unmatched: 15. Germline loops: CDR1 MNHEY, CDR2 SMNVEV (reference sequence). CDR3 sequence (DNA): TGTGCCAGCAGCCGAATCCCCGGGACAGGGTCGTTCGGGGAGCTGTTTTTT. The encoded protein is CASSRIPGTGSFGELFF.

With regard to this clonotype: A junction boundary mismatches the germline segment, possibly from a read error. The chain carries TRBV5-1 and TRBJ1-1; D is unclear. CDR1 is SGHRS and CDR2 is YFSETQ in the germline V gene. The CDR3 consists of 17 residues. The CDR3 nucleotides are TGCGCCTGCAGCTCCCAACATTCGGGGTCTTGGGACACTGAAGCTTTCTTT. This gives the protein CACSSQHSGSWDTEAFF. The whole variable domain, remainder taken from reference TRBV5-1 and TRBJ1-1, is KAGVTQTPRYLIKTRGQQVTLSCSPISGHRSVSWYQQTPGQGLQFLFEYFSETQRNKGNFPGRFSGRQFSNSRSEMNVSTLELGDSALYLCACSSQHSGSWDTEAFFGQGTRLTVV.

This sequence joins TRBV6-2 or TRBV6-3 and TRBJ2-4; TRBD1 might be the D (6 bases). V lost 4 bases to trimming and J lost 0 bases, with 13 bases between them. This CDR3 has 16 residues. Germline CDR1 is MNHEY and CDR2 is SVGEGT. As DNA, the CDR3 is TGTGCCAGCAGTTTTCGACAGGAGTTAGCCAAAAACATTCAGTACTTC. It encodes CASSFRQELAKNIQYF.

This clonotype was detected a few times. The chain carries TRBV10-2 and TRBJ1-5; a weak D match, TRBD1 (5 bases). Trimming cost V 2 bases and J 1 base, with 9 bases left between them. The CDR3 length is 15 residues. Per germline, CDR1 WSHSY and CDR2 SAAADI. The CDR3 loop is CASSEVTASNQPQHF. The CDR3 region has the DNA TGCGCCAGCAGTGAGGTGACAGCGAGCAATCAGCCCCAGCATTTT.

This clonotype was detected ten times or more. This chain links TRBV7-2 with TRBJ1-5, with TRBD1 identical over 7 bases. This CDR3 is 15 amino acids long. V lost 2 bases, J lost 5 bases, and 6 bases stayed unmatched. Germline V CDR1 and CDR2: SGHTA, FQGNSA. CDR3 loop: CASSLNRGWDQPQHF. CDR3 bases: TGTGCCAGCAGCTTAAACAGGGGATGGGATCAGCCCCAGCATTTT.

The rearrangement links TRBV11-2 to TRBJ2-7; 15 bases match TRBD2. CDR1 and CDR2 from the germline V gene are SGHAT and FQNNGV. V lost 5 bases and J lost 0; bases outside the gene matches: 8. CDR3 size: 18 residues. The CDR3 protein is CASSPGTSGGLSSYEQYF. In nucleotides, the CDR3 is TGTGCCAGCAGCCCCGGGACTAGCGGGGGGTTGAGCTCCTACGAGCAGTACTTC.

This clonotype was detected only a few times. The chain joins TRBV19 to TRBJ1-1; D not resolved. The CDR3 is made up of 14 amino acids. Per germline, CDR1 LNHDA and CDR2 SQIVND (reference sequence). The ends were cut back, 1 base at V and 1 base at J, with 7 bases in the middle. The CDR3 DNA sequence: TGTGCCAGTAGTATAGCCCTGGGGAACACTGAAGCTTTCTTT. Amino acids: CASSIALGNTEAFF.

This clonotype was observed many times. The V call is TRBV7-8, the J call TRBJ2-7; D is undetermined. CDR1 SGHVS and CDR2 FQNEAQ come from the germline V gene. This CDR3 is 14 amino acids long. Trimming took 1 base from V and 12 from J, leaving 19 bases between them. CDR3 coding DNA: TGTGCCAGCAGCTTAGGGGTAGGCTTCGGAGTACGGTACGTC. As protein: CASSLGVGFGVRYV.

This clonotype has just a few counts. This chain links TRBV28 with TRBJ1-2, with 7 bases matching TRBD1. V shed 6 bases and J 7 bases; nucleotides not matched to a gene: 5. The CDR3 spans 12 residues. Germline CDR1 and CDR2: MDHEN and SYDVKM. CDR3 loop: CASSPQGSGYTF. Written as DNA, the CDR3 is TGTGCCAGCAGCCCACAGGGGTCTGGCTACACCTTC.